This TCR beta chain was profiled in a study of shared T cell receptors in the human thymus. Using immunoSEQ multiplex PCR, the repertoire was profiled, and TCRdb retains in-frame clones only, with some absent. The sample records under 850,000 clones, around 89% being singletons. This same sample was also taken into another study, of human thymus T cells.

Source material: thymocytes. The TCR comes from a boy in the first two years of life with a congenital heart defect.

The DNA of the CDR3 is TGTGCCAGCAGTGTGTACCTGGGCCAGGAAAACACCGGGGAGCTGTTTTTT. Translation gives CASSVYLGQENTGELFF. V is TRBV25-1 and J is TRBJ2-2; D is ambiguous. The CDR3 is made up of 17 amino acids. Trimming removed 4 bases at V and 2 bases at J, with 17 bases between. Germline values: CDR1 MGHDK, CDR2 SYGVNS. Full variable domain (missing parts from reference TRBV25-1 and TRBJ2-2): EADIYQTPRYLVIGTGKKITLECSQTMGHDKMYWYQQDPGMELHLIHYSYGVNSTEKGDLSSESTVSRIRTEHFPLTLESARPSHTSQYLCASSVYLGQENTGELFFGEGSRLTVL.